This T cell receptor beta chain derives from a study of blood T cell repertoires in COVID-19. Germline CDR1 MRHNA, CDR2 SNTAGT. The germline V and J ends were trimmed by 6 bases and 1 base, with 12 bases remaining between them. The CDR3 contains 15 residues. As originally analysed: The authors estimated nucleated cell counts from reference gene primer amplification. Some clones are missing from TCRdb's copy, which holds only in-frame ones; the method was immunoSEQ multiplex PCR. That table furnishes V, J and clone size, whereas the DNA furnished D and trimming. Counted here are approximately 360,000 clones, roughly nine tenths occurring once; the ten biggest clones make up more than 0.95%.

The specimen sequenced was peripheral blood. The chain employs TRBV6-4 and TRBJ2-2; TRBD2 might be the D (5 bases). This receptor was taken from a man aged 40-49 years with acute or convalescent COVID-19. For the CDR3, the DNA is TGTGCCAGCAGCGCTAGCTCCATGAACACCGGGGAGCTGTTTTTT. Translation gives CASSASSMNTGELFF.